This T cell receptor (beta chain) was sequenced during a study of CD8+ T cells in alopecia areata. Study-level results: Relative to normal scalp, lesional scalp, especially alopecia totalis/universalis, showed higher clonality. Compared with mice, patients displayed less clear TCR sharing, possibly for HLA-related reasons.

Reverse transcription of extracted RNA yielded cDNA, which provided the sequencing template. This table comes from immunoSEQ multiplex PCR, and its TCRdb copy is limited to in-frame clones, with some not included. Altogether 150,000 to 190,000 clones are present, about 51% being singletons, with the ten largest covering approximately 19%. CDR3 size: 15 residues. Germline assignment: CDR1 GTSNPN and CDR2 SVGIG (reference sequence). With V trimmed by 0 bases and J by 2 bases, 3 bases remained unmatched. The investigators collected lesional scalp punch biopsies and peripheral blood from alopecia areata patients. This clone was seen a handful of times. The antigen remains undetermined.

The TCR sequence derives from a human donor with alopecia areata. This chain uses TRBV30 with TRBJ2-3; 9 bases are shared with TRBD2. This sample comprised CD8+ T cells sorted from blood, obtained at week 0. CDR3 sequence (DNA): TGTGCCTGGAGTGTTGGCGGGGGGGCCACAGATACGCAGTATTTT. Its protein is CAWSVGGGATDTQYF.